One sample yielded the 12 T cell receptor beta chains listed below, sequenced in a study of human T cells and chemical hapten exposure. TCRdb used MiXCR to reprocess the RACE reads, holding one entry per CDR3 protein. The sample has roughly 380,000 distinct CDR3 sequences; 5.1% are singletons. As to time point: pre-sensitization, week 0. Treatment reported: therapeutic diphenylcyclopropenone sensitization with weekly scalp DPC. The sequencing used whole blood, collected in connection with sensitization to the hapten diphenylcyclopropenone (DPC). These receptors were collected from a woman in her 50s with alopecia areata. Some clones in this sample may be carry-over from other donors' samples.

This clonotype showed up just a few times. V is TRBV5-1 and J is TRBJ1-2, with D perhaps matching TRBD1 (5 bases). Trimming took 4 bases from V and 6 from J, leaving 16 bases between them. This CDR3 has 14 amino acids. Germline-derived CDR1 and CDR2 are SGHRS and YFSETQ. In DNA form, the CDR3 reads TGCGCCAGCAGCCCTGCAAGTCAAGGGGATGGCTACACCTTC. Its protein product is CASSPASQGDGYTF.

This clonotype was picked up one time. This may be a read error, as it is one base from a much larger clone. The gene calls are TRBV7-9 and TRBJ1-1; the D gene is possibly TRBD1 (5 bases). This CDR3 has 14 amino acids. Germline CDR1 and CDR2: SEHNR and FQNEAQ (reference sequence). V lost 3 bases, J lost 5 bases, and 13 bases lay in between. This CDR3 reads CASSLVQAWTEAFF. The CDR3 DNA is TGTGCCAGCAGCTTGGTACAGGCCTGGACTGAAGCTTTCTTT.

This clonotype was counted only a few times. The J gene is TRBJ1-2, the V gene TRBV28, with unresolved D. CDR1 and CDR2 (germline): MDHEN, SYDVKM. Trimming cost V 2 bases and J 3 bases, with 10 bases left between them. This CDR3 comprises 14 residues. The CDR3 reads CASSLAGEDYGYTF. CDR3 DNA sequence: TGTGCCAGCAGTTTAGCTGGGGAGGACTATGGCTACACCTTC.

This clonotype was counted ten times or more. The V call is TRBV5-6, the J call TRBJ2-1; perhaps D is TRBD1 or TRBD2 (5 bases each). The CDR3 is made up of 13 amino acids. In germline, CDR1 is SGHDT, CDR2 YYEEEE. Trimming cost V 0 bases and J 6 bases, with 7 bases left between them. The CDR3 region has the DNA TGTGCCAGCAGCTTGGGGGACCCCAATGAGCAGTTCTTC. Translating it yields CASSLGDPNEQFF.

This clonotype was observed a handful of times. The chain is built from TRBV12-3 or TRBV12-4 and TRBJ1-2, with D tentatively TRBD1 (5 bases). The CDR3 covers 13 residues. V was trimmed by 3 bases and J by 8 bases, leaving 13 bases between them. The CDR3 sequence: CASSFSRVKGYTF. The CDR3, as DNA: TGTGCCAGCAGTTTCTCCAGGGTGAAGGGCTACACCTTC.

Many counts were recorded for this clonotype. The chain is built from TRBV12-3 or TRBV12-4 and TRBJ2-6, with a weak D call TRBD2 (7 bases). The CDR3 is 18 residues long. The V end was cut by 2 bases, the J end by 1 base, with 15 bases between. CDR3: CASSLYGRGGSGANVLTF. The CDR3 bases are TGTGCCAGCAGTTTATATGGCAGGGGAGGGTCTGGGGCCAACGTCCTGACTTTC.

The DNA for the CDR3 is TGTGCCAGCAGCGCAAAGGGGGACAGGGTTGAAAAACTGTTTTTT. Encoded protein: CASSAKGDRVEKLFF. The J gene is TRBJ1-4, the V gene TRBV2, with TRBD1 matching 9 bases. Germline V lookup: CDR1 SNHLY, CDR2 FYNNEI. The V gene end was trimmed by 6 bases and the J gene end by 7 bases; junction bases not matched to a gene: 9. This CDR3 has 15 residues.

This clonotype occurred a few times. The V gene is TRBV7-9, the J gene TRBJ2-7; D may be TRBD2 (6 bases). V lost 7 bases and J 1 base, leaving 17 bases between the germline ends. The CDR3 loop spans 15 amino acids. Germline loops: CDR1 SEHNR, CDR2 FQNEAQ (reference sequence). CDR3 loop: CASTGSGRSSYEQYF. CDR3 DNA: TGTGCCAGCACCGGGAGCGGGCGGTCTTCCTACGAGCAGTACTTC.

The table lists this clonotype with many counts. The genes are TRBV3-1 and TRBJ2-4; a weak D match, TRBD2 (7 bases). This CDR3 is 17 amino acids long. Germline V CDR1 and CDR2: LGHDT, YNNKEL (reference sequence). With 2 bases removed from V and 5 bases from J, the gap between germline ends came to 19 bases. In DNA, the CDR3 is TGTGCCAGCAGCCAACTCGCCGCGGGGGCAGCTCAAAACATTCAGTACTTC. This sequence encodes CASSQLAAGAAQNIQYF.

Many counts were recorded for this clonotype. CDR3 amino acids: CASGLADSYEQYF. CDR3 nucleotide sequence: TGTGCCAGCGGGCTAGCGGACTCCTACGAGCAGTACTTC. J is TRBJ2-7 and V is TRBV6-5; 7 nucleotides align to TRBD2. Germline CDR1 MNHEY, CDR2 SVGAGI. The CDR3 spans 13 residues. The V segment lost 8 bases and the J segment 0 bases; nucleotides outside the gene matches: 4.

This clonotype has at least ten counts. V gene TRBV6-5 combines with J gene TRBJ2-5; possible D gene TRBD1, 6 bases. The CDR3 sequence is 14 residues long. CDR1 MNHEY and CDR2 SVGAGI come from the germline V gene. V shed 6 bases and J shed 2 bases, with 13 bases lying between them. The CDR3 region has the DNA TGTGCCAGCAGATTCACAGGGTTGCAAGAGACCCAGTACTTC. Residues: CASRFTGLQETQYF.

This clonotype was seen many times. CDR3 amino acids: CSAPLTGRSQETQYF. The CDR3, as DNA: TGCAGTGCACCTCTGACAGGGAGATCCCAAGAGACCCAGTACTTC. The rearrangement links TRBV20-1 to TRBJ2-5, with 7 bases that match TRBD1. CDR1 is DFQATT and CDR2 is SNEGSKA in the germline V gene (reference sequence). The CDR3 covers 15 residues. The junction had 11 bases not matched to a gene; V was cut back by 6 bases and J by 1 base.